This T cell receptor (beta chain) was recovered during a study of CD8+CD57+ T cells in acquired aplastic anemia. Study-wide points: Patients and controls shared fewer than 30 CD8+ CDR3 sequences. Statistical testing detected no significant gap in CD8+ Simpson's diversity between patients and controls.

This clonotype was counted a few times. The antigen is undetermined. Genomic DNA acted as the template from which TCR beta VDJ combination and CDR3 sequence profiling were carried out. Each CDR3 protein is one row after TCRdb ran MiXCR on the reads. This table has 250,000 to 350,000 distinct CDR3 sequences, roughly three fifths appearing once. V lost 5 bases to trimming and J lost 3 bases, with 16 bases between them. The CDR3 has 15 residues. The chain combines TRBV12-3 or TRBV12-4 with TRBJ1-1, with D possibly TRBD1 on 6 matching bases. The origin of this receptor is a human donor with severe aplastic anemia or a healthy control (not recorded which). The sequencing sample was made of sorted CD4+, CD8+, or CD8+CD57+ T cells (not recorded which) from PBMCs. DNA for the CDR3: TGTGCCAGCAGTATCTTACAGGGAGTTGACACTGAAGCTTTCTTT. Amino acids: CASSILQGVDTEAFF.